A selection of T cell receptor beta chains follows, all from one sample in a study of T cells after yellow fever vaccination. TCRdb called the 5' RACE reads again in MiXCR, with one record for every CDR3 protein. The table includes about 340,000 distinct CDR3 sequences, approximately 13% detected once. The material was CD4+ T cells sorted from PBMCs, obtained 15 days after the yellow fever booster vaccination. The receptors derive from a man younger than 30 who received the YFV17D yellow fever vaccine. Each CDR3 is given without its conserved first and last residue.

v_call	j_call	cdr3_aa
TRBV12-3/TRBV12-4	TRBJ2-3	ASSLGLAAGDTQY
TRBV18	TRBJ2-5	ASSPGQGMITPQETQY
TRBV18	TRBJ1-6	ASSPGQGSYNSPLH
TRBV7-9	TRBJ2-1	ASRVYLGQGNDEQF
TRBV12-3/TRBV12-4	TRBJ2-7	ASSQPGVEQY
TRBV4-1	TRBJ1-3	ASSPNDRASGNTIY
TRBV6-1	TRBJ2-3	ASSERDRGRPYGQY
TRBV11-2	TRBJ2-3	ASSLLLTFPDTQY
TRBV6-2/TRBV6-3	TRBJ2-5	ASSGLAGQGVVGDETQY
TRBV5-6	TRBJ2-7	ASSPRERGSSYEQY
TRBV7-3	TRBJ2-3	ASSLLGFGSTDTQY
TRBV10-1	TRBJ2-3	ASSDIGQPRSPQY
TRBV5-1	TRBJ2-1	ASSDQGALMNYEQF
TRBV12-3/TRBV12-4	TRBJ2-2	ASRPRGGRDTGELF
TRBV12-3/TRBV12-4	TRBJ2-3	ASSSPTTSGGSTDTQY
TRBV6-5	TRBJ1-2	ASSQTGAFGYT
TRBV4-2	TRBJ1-2	ASSQTGTAISYT
TRBV4-3	TRBJ2-5	ASSQDLGAGAGTQY
TRBV12-5	TRBJ1-1	ASGLEPGGEAF
TRBV5-5	TRBJ1-5	ASSQGQGNQPQH
TRBV2	TRBJ1-5	DSSAPSNQPQH
TRBV6-2/TRBV6-3	TRBJ2-3	ASRGWGTDTQY
TRBV3-1	TRBJ2-2	ASSRAGNTGELF
TRBV12-3/TRBV12-4	TRBJ2-5	ASRKLGERQY
TRBV5-1	TRBJ2-1	ASKPGSDEQF
TRBV24-1	TRBJ2-5	ATSDPQGTGETQY
TRBV4-3	TRBJ2-7	ASSQDPFAYEQY
TRBV10-3	TRBJ2-7	AITRDSFGYEQY